One and the same sample provided the 10 T cell receptor beta chains below, sequenced in a study of blood T cell repertoires in COVID-19. Data came from immunoSEQ multiplex PCR; TCRdb stores just in-frame clones and leaves some out. This sample has roughly 280,000 clones, with 86% found just once. Sequences were obtained from peripheral blood. These receptors were collected from a man between 35 and 55 years old with active or convalescent COVID-19.

Note on this clone: At one end the junction does not follow the germline gene, possibly because of a read error. The gene calls are TRBV9 and TRBJ2-3; 9 bases are shared with TRBD2. The CDR3 spans 13 residues. The germline CDR1 and CDR2 sequences are SGDLS and YYNGEE. Here the CDR3 reads CASSVVLLAGPHF. The CDR3 DNA follows: TGTGCCAGCAGCGTAGTTCTCCTAGCGGGGCCTCATTTT.

The J gene is TRBJ2-7, the V gene TRBV21-1; no check of the table's D call, TRBD2, against the DNA was made. TRBV21-1 represents a pseudogene. CDR3 length: 14 amino acids. In DNA form, the CDR3 reads TGTGCCAGCAGAAACGCGGGAGGAATCCACGAGCAGTACTTC. This gives the protein CASRNAGGIHEQYF.

The V gene is TRBV28, the J gene TRBJ2-4; D might be TRBD2 (6 bases). The CDR3 length is 14 residues. V was trimmed by 4 bases and J by 5 bases, leaving 12 bases between them. The germline V gene encodes CDR1 MDHEN and CDR2 SYDVKM. The DNA for the CDR3 is TGTGCCAGCAGTTCTGGGGGGAACGAAAACATTCAGTACTTC. Protein sequence: CASSSGGNENIQYF.

This rearrangement joins TRBV6-1 to TRBJ2-2, with TRBD2 matching over 9 bases. CDR3 length equals 17 residues. The V gene end was trimmed by 3 bases and the J gene end by 5 bases; junction bases not matched to a gene: 10. Germline V gene data show CDR1 as MNHNS and CDR2 as SASEGT. The CDR3 nucleotides read TGTGCCAGCAGTGACCTCGAACTAGCGGGTGGGACCGGGGAGCTGTTTTTT. This translates into CASSDLELAGGTGELFF.

The rearrangement links TRBV12-3 or TRBV12-4 to TRBJ2-1; no clear D gene. There are 11 residues in the CDR3. The V end was cut by 6 bases, the J end by 3 bases, with 3 bases between. This CDR3 reads CASSSYNEQFF. The DNA of the CDR3 is TGTGCCAGCAGCAGCTACAATGAGCAGTTCTTC.

The chain recombines TRBV30 with TRBJ2-7; perhaps TRBD1 as D (5 bases). The ends were cut back, 5 bases at V and 4 bases at J, with 12 bases in the middle. This CDR3 comprises 12 residues. The germline V gene encodes CDR1 GTSNPN and CDR2 SVGIG (reference sequence). CDR3 DNA: TGTGCCTGGGCAGGGTCGCCGTACGAGCAGTACTTC. Protein product: CAWAGSPYEQYF.

This chain uses TRBV3-1 (or the pseudogene TRBV3-2) with TRBJ2-7, with D uncertain. Germline V gives CDR1 LGHDT, CDR2 YNNKEL (reference sequence). CDR3 length equals 13 residues. The V gene lost 1 base and the J gene lost 11 bases, with 15 bases spanning the gap. CDR3 protein: CASSQARSTPKYF. Written as DNA, the CDR3 is TGTGCCAGCAGCCAAGCTCGATCGACACCGAAGTACTTC.

The V and J genes are TRBV2 and TRBJ2-7; 8 nucleotides agree with TRBD1. This CDR3 has 13 amino acids. The J segment lost 5 bases and the V segment lost 5 bases, leaving 5 bases of the junction unmatched. Germline loops: CDR1 SNHLY, CDR2 FYNNEI. The CDR3 loop reads CASSRQGLDEQYF. The CDR3 DNA is TGTGCCAGCAGTCGACAGGGGTTGGACGAGCAGTACTTC.

The rearrangement joins TRBV3-1 (or the pseudogene TRBV3-2) to TRBJ2-5; possibly TRBD2 for D (6 bases). CDR3 size: 18 residues. The germline gives CDR1 LGHDT, CDR2 YNNKEL (reference sequence). V shed 1 base and J shed 1 base, with 19 bases lying between them. The CDR3 DNA is TGTGCCAGCAGCCAAGTTCGGCTGGGCGGGACCCTCCAAGAGACCCAGTACTTC. Translation: CASSQVRLGGTLQETQYF.

The rearrangement uses TRBV5-6 and TRBJ2-3; maybe TRBD2 (6 bases). The germline V gene has CDR1 SGHDT and CDR2 YYEEEE. The CDR3 runs to 18 residues. V was pared by 0 bases and J by 4 bases, with 21 bases between. CDR3 DNA: TGTGCCAGCAGCTTGGGGGCGGGGCACGCCGGTCTTCCAGATACGCAGTATTTT. Translating gives CASSLGAGHAGLPDTQYF.